A single sample gave rise to the 24 T cell receptor beta chains below, sequenced in a study of cytotoxic CD8 clonotypes in ibrutinib-treated CLL (TCRdb year 2021). Libraries were constructed by the immunoSEQ multiplex PCR assay. TCRdb retrieved this table from immuneACCESS and kept in-frame rearrangements only. Not all clones are present; in checked studies, unresolved V genes account for under half, and no reason is known for the remainder. For this sample the table gives 250,000 or so clones, of which 70% were detected only once. Approximately 15% of the sample is held by the ten biggest clonotypes. The time point label, as the study defines it: around 25 months on ibrutinib. The material was PBMCs, obtained after 24 months of ibrutinib treatment. Every receptor here comes from a human donor with chronic lymphocytic leukemia.

This clone appeared once. V is TRBV4-3 and J is TRBJ2-6; D possibly corresponds to TRBD1 (6 bases). V lost 0 bases and J 1 base, leaving 13 bases between the germline ends. This CDR3 contains 18 residues. Germline lookup yields CDR1 LGHNA and CDR2 YSLEER. The CDR3 DNA is TGCGCCAGCAGCCAAGAGGCCCCAACAGGGTCTGGGGCCAACGTCCTGACTTTC. This translates into CASSQEAPTGSGANVLTF.

This chain links TRBV28 with TRBJ2-3; TRBD2 might be the D (6 bases). Germline CDR1 and CDR2: MDHEN and SYDVKM. V lost 8 bases to trimming and J lost 2 bases, with 14 bases between them. The CDR3 has 14 residues. In DNA form, the CDR3 reads TGTGCCAGCCGTCGCGGCGGGACCACAGATACGCAGTATTTT. It specifies CASRRGGTTDTQYF.

This clone was counted between two and nine times. The genes are TRBV28 and TRBJ1-1; 8 bases fit TRBD1. V lost 4 bases to trimming and J lost 1 base; unmatched junction nucleotides: 5. Germline CDR1 and CDR2: MDHEN and SYDVKM. This CDR3 is built from 15 residues. CDR3 coding DNA: TGTGCCAGCAGTTCCCCAGGACAGGGGAACACTGAAGCTTTCTTT. Protein product: CASSSPGQGNTEAFF.

V usage is TRBV28 and J usage is TRBJ2-3; 7 bases map to TRBD2. Germline loops: CDR1 MDHEN, CDR2 SYDVKM. This CDR3 is 15 amino acids long. Losses at the gene ends were 3 bases for V and 2 bases for J; bases not matched to a gene: 5. The CDR3 DNA follows: TGTGCCAGCAGTTTGTCAGCGGGAAACACAGATACGCAGTATTTT. Residues: CASSLSAGNTDTQYF. Supplemented by reference TRBV28 and TRBJ2-3, the full variable domain reads DVKVTQSSRYLVKRTGEKVFLECVQDMDHENMFWYRQDPGLGLRLIYFSYDVKMKEKGDIPEGYSVSREKKERFSLILESASTNQTSMYLCASSLSAGNTDTQYFGPGTRLTVL.

The CDR3 region has the DNA TGTGCCAGCAGTCAATACCTTGGACCATCCTACGAGCAGTACTTC. Translated, it gives CASSQYLGPSYEQYF. V gene TRBV6-5 combines with J gene TRBJ2-7, with D unclear. Trimming left V 5 bases short and J 1 base short, with 15 bases between. Looked up from germline, CDR1 is MNHEY and CDR2 is SVGAGI. The CDR3 spans 15 residues.

J is TRBJ1-4 and V is TRBV14, with D hard to call. Trimming removed 0 bases at V and 0 bases at J, with 8 bases between. CDR1 is SGHDN, CDR2 FVKESK, per germline. This CDR3 contains 16 residues. The CDR3 bases are TGTGCCAGCAGCCAAGATACGGGCTCAACTAATGAAAAACTGTTTTTT. This codes for CASSQDTGSTNEKLFF.

The genes are TRBV7-2 and TRBJ1-3; the D is unclear. V shed 1 base and J shed 3 bases, with 16 bases lying between them. CDR3 size: 17 residues. The germline gives CDR1 SGHTA, CDR2 FQGNSA. The CDR3 nucleotides read TGTGCCAGCAGCTTAGTGACGGGGAACGTTTTTGGAAACACCATATATTTT. It yields the protein CASSLVTGNVFGNTIYF. Filled out from reference TRBV7-2 and TRBJ1-3, the complete variable domain reads GAGVSQSPSNKVTEKGKDVELRCDPISGHTALYWYRQSLGQGLEFLIYFQGNSAPDKSGLPSDRFSAERTGGSVSTLTIQRTQQEDSAVYLCASSLVTGNVFGNTIYFGEGSWLTVV.

The chain links TRBV18 to TRBJ1-5; D not resolved. CDR1 is KGHSH, CDR2 LQKENI, per germline. There are 14 residues in the CDR3. The V end was cut by 2 bases, the J end by 0 bases, with 5 bases between. CDR3 in DNA: TGTGCCAGCTCACCAGAGAATAGCAATCAGCCCCAGCATTTT. This encodes CASSPENSNQPQHF.

The chain uses TRBV6-5 and TRBJ1-2; D gene ambiguous. The CDR3 runs to 13 residues. The ends were cut back, 6 bases at V and 1 base at J, with 9 bases in the middle. Germline V gene data show CDR1 as MNHEY and CDR2 as SVGAGI. CDR3 sequence: CASRFRDNYGYTF. CDR3 nucleotide sequence: TGTGCCAGCAGGTTCCGGGATAACTATGGCTACACCTTC.

The rearrangement joins TRBV9 to TRBJ2-1, with TRBD2 as a possible D gene (6 bases). The CDR3 covers 15 residues. Germline V CDR1 and CDR2: SGDLS, YYNGEE. With 2 bases removed from V and 2 bases from J, the gap between germline ends came to 11 bases. This chain's CDR3 is CASSVGTGTYNEQFF. CDR3 bases: TGTGCCAGCAGCGTGGGGACTGGAACCTACAATGAGCAGTTCTTC.

V usage is TRBV19 and J usage is TRBJ2-1; D is unresolved. The CDR3 totals 14 residues. The V and J ends lost 1 base and 2 bases respectively, with 6 bases between them. The germline V gene has CDR1 LNHDA and CDR2 SQIVND (reference sequence). DNA of the CDR3: TGTGCCAGTAGTATAGCGTACACCTACAATGAGCAGTTCTTC. This translates into CASSIAYTYNEQFF.

The chain joins TRBV30 to TRBJ1-1; the D is unclear. The length of the CDR3 is 12 residues. Germline values: CDR1 GTSNPN, CDR2 SVGIG (reference sequence). V lost 2 bases and J 1 base, leaving 5 bases between the germline ends. CDR3 sequence: CAWSKGNTEAFF. CDR3 nucleotide sequence: TGTGCCTGGAGTAAAGGGAACACTGAAGCTTTCTTT.

The V gene is TRBV27, the J gene TRBJ2-7; either TRBD1 or TRBD2 may supply D (5 bases each). V was clipped by 3 bases and J by 5 bases, with 14 bases between them. There are 14 residues in the CDR3. Germline values: CDR1 MNHEY, CDR2 SMNVEV (reference sequence). The CDR3 DNA is TGTGCCAGCAGTTTCGGGGACGGGTCCCACGAGCAGTACTTC. This translates into CASSFGDGSHEQYF.

The chain has TRBV5-4 and TRBJ2-5; TRBD1 might be the D (5 bases). Germline lookup yields CDR1 SGHNT and CDR2 YYREEE (reference sequence). V lost 7 bases, J lost 1 base, and 14 bases lay in between. The CDR3 sequence is 14 residues long. CDR3 coding DNA: TGTGCCAGCCACTTCACAGGCCTCCAAGAGACCCAGTACTTC. It encodes CASHFTGLQETQYF.

The chain links TRBV11-2 to TRBJ1-2; D is possibly TRBD1 (5 bases). Trimming left V 5 bases short and J 8 bases short, with 15 bases between. This CDR3 is built from 13 residues. Germline V gives CDR1 SGHAT, CDR2 FQNNGV. The CDR3 coding sequence is TGTGCCAGCAGCACACCAAATTGGGGGGGCTACACCTTC. Translation: CASSTPNWGGYTF.

The chain has TRBV7-9 and TRBJ1-1; unclear D gene. Germline loops: CDR1 SEHNR, CDR2 FQNEAQ (reference sequence). Trimming took off 3 bases at V and 5 bases at J, with 13 bases between the two ends. The CDR3 runs to 14 residues. The CDR3 bases are TGTGCCAGCAGCTTCCAAGAGCTGCTGACTGAAGCTTTCTTT. It specifies CASSFQELLTEAFF.

The V and J genes are TRBV29-1 and TRBJ1-2; D call uncertain. The germline V gene has CDR1 SQVTM and CDR2 ANQGSEA. This CDR3 is built from 12 residues. V lost 3 bases and J 3 bases, leaving 8 bases between the germline ends. CDR3 coding DNA: TGCAGCGTTGATCGGGGTGACTATGGCTACACCTTC. It encodes CSVDRGDYGYTF.

There are a few counts of this clone. This sequence joins TRBV5-1 and TRBJ2-7; D might be TRBD1 (6 bases). Trimming stripped 0 bases from V and 12 bases from J, with 19 bases between. This CDR3 is 14 amino acids long. Germline CDR1 and CDR2: SGHRS and YFSETQ. The CDR3 here is CASSLGQAKDRRYF. CDR3 nucleotides: TGCGCCAGCAGCTTGGGACAGGCCAAAGATCGTAGGTACTTC.

This clone showed up just a few times. J is TRBJ2-1 and V is TRBV2; possible D gene TRBD2, 6 bases. The V end was cut by 7 bases, the J end by 7 bases, with 8 bases between. Germline lookup yields CDR1 SNHLY and CDR2 FYNNEI. CDR3 length equals 11 residues. CDR3 sequence: CASMGGNEQFF. The CDR3 nucleotides are TGTGCCAGCATGGGGGGTAATGAGCAGTTCTTC.

The chain combines TRBV6-4 with TRBJ2-2; 7 bases fit TRBD1. From germline, CDR1 is MRHNA and CDR2 SNTAGT. V shed 4 bases, J shed 4 bases, and the junction held 6 bases outside the gene matches. The CDR3 extends over 15 amino acids. The CDR3 here is CASSVGQHSTGELFF. The CDR3 nucleotides read TGTGCCAGCAGTGTGGGACAGCACTCCACCGGGGAGCTGTTTTTT.

The rearrangement uses TRBV9 and TRBJ2-7; either TRBD1 or TRBD2 may supply D (5 bases each). From germline, CDR1 is SGDLS and CDR2 YYNGEE. The CDR3 runs 15 residues. V was cut by 3 bases and J by 5 bases, with 18 bases left in between. The CDR3 DNA sequence: TGTGCCAGCAGCGCAGAAGGGACCCCCCTTAACGAGCAGTACTTC. Its protein is CASSAEGTPLNEQYF.

The CDR3 region has the DNA TGTGCCAGCAGTGATCCACTACGGGGCTTTAACTACAATGAGCAGTTCTTC. This translates into CASSDPLRGFNYNEQFF. The J gene is TRBJ2-1, the V gene TRBV6-1; D could derive from TRBD1 or TRBD2 (5 bases each). The CDR3 loop spans 17 amino acids. V was clipped by 3 bases and J by 3 bases, with 18 bases between them. Germline assignment: CDR1 MNHNS and CDR2 SASEGT.

This chain links TRBV2 with TRBJ2-7; D unclear. Germline lookup yields CDR1 SNHLY and CDR2 FYNNEI. Trimming removed 8 bases at V and 4 bases at J, with 18 bases between. This CDR3 contains 14 residues. The CDR3 nucleotides read TGTGCCAGCGGCACAACCCCCGATCCGTACGAGCAGTACTTC. Its translation: CASGTTPDPYEQYF.

This clone was counted between two and nine times. The chain carries TRBV27 and TRBJ2-7; D is ambiguous. The germline gives CDR1 MNHEY, CDR2 SMNVEV (reference sequence). The V gene lost 8 bases and the J gene lost 1 base, with 9 bases spanning the gap. The CDR3 length is 12 residues. This CDR3 is CASGQRSYEQYF. The CDR3 region has the DNA TGTGCCAGCGGGCAGCGATCCTACGAGCAGTACTTC.